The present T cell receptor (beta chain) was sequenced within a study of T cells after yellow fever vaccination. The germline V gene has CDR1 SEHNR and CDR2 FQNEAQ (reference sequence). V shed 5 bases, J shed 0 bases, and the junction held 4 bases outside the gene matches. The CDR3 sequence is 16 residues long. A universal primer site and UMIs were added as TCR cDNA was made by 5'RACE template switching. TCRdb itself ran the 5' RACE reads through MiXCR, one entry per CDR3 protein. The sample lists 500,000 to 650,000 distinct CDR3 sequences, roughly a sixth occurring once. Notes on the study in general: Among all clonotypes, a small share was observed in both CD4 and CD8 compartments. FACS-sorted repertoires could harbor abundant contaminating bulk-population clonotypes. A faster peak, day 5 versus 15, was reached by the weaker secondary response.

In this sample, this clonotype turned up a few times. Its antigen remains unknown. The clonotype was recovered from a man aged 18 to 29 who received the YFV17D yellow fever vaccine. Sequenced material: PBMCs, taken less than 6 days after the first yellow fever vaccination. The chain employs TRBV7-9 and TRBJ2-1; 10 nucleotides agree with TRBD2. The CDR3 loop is CASSNSGRSSYNEQFF. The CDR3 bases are TGTGCCAGCAGCAATAGCGGGAGGAGCTCCTACAATGAGCAGTTCTTC.